These T cell receptor beta chains were read from a single sample in a study of blood T cells in healthy people across ages. Via MiXCR, TCRdb re-called the 5' RACE reads, giving one row per CDR3 protein. Of around 1,900,000 distinct CDR3 sequences in the sample, 30% to 40% are singletons; the top ten hold roughly 24%. Material for sequencing was blood. The receptors shown here come from a human donor in good health. Each CDR3 is given with its conserved first and last residue. A D gene is named only where the DNA matches it firmly. The size of a clone is reported for some rows only, either as once, few or many, or as a class for expanded clones.

NA,TRBV4-1,NA,TRBJ2-3,CASSQSFGGPYTDTQYF,TGCGCCAGCAGCCAATCGTTCGGGGGGCCATACACAGATACGCAGTATTTT
NA,TRBV9,NA,TRBJ1-1,CASSGHQGTEAFF,TGTGCCAGCAGCGGACACCAAGGCACTGAAGCTTTCTTT
few,TRBV2,NA,TRBJ1-1,CASSEMPRNVEAFF,TGTGCCAGCAGTGAAATGCCCCGGAACGTCGAAGCTTTCTTT
NA,TRBV7-2,NA,TRBJ2-7,CASSFQPQVYEQYF,TGTGCCAGCAGCTTCCAACCCCAGGTTTACGAGCAGTACTTC
NA,TRBV7-6,NA,TRBJ2-3,CASSLEAVSADTQYF,TGTGCCAGCAGCTTAGAGGCAGTTAGCGCAGATACGCAGTATTTT
NA,TRBV20-1,TRBD1,TRBJ2-7,CSAREQLIADRYKHEQYF,TGCAGTGCTAGAGAACAACTCATCGCGGACAGGTATAAGCACGAGCAGTACTTC
few,TRBV4-1,TRBD1,TRBJ2-6,CASSQVAGRGLSGANVLTF,TGCGCCAGCAGCCAAGTGGCGGGCAGGGGGCTGAGTGGGGCCAACGTCCTGACTTTC
few,TRBV12-3/TRBV12-4,NA,TRBJ2-6,CASSAGTLAGANVLTF,TGTGCCAGCAGTGCGGGAACTTTAGCTGGGGCCAACGTCCTGACTTTC
NA,TRBV7-2,NA,TRBJ2-7,CASSLETGREQYF,TGTGCCAGCAGCTTAGAGACTGGCCGCGAGCAGTACTTC
few,TRBV28,TRBD2,TRBJ2-7,CASSLRRGARYEQYF,TGTGCCAGCAGTTTAAGGCGGGGGGCACGCTACGAGCAGTACTTC
NA,TRBV20-1,NA,TRBJ2-5,CSAAPFKGGARKTQYF,TGCAGTGCCGCCCCCTTTAAGGGGGGGGCCCGAAAGACCCAGTACTTC